This TCR beta chain was captured in a study of blood T cells in healthy people across ages. The authors ran a second PCR of roughly 6 to 12 cycles using a sample-barcoded 5' primer and a J-beta primer mix. From the 5' RACE reads, TCRdb called clonotypes with MiXCR, one entry per CDR3 protein. The table has about 800,000 distinct CDR3 sequences, 20% to 25% seen once. This CDR3 contains 15 residues. Deletions cut 0 bases from V and 2 bases from J, with 12 bases between. Per the germline V gene, CDR1 is DFQATT and CDR2 is SNEGSKA (reference sequence). These data are also associated with another study on T cells of mothers and their children. As that report states: Detection yielded no persistent microchimeric T cell clones.

Sequenced sample: blood. The source of this sequence is a boy younger than 18 in good health. The rearrangement links TRBV20-1 to TRBJ2-3; D unclear. The CDR3 region is CSARDATQITDTQYF. The CDR3 DNA reads as TGCAGTGCTAGAGATGCGACACAGATCACAGATACGCAGTATTTT.